The 25 T cell receptor beta chains presented below share a single source sample, sequenced in a study of T-cell reconstitution after alpha-beta-depleted transplantation in children. The library targeted TCRbeta and was prepared with unique molecular identifiers. Each CDR3 protein gets one entry after TCRdb re-called the PCR reads with MiXCR. Altogether about a million distinct CDR3 sequences are present, under 30% being singletons, with the ten largest covering about 28%. Sequencing was performed on PBMCs, mostly from graft donor cells, taken 360 days after TCRalphabeta/CD19-depleted stem cell transplant. Receptors were obtained from a boy in the first two years of life who had a stem cell transplant for SCID, so the T cells may come from the graft donor.

The chain couples TRBV6-2 or TRBV6-3 to TRBJ2-1; maybe TRBD2 (7 bases). V dropped 8 bases and J dropped 11 bases, with 22 bases sitting between them. Germline V lookup: CDR1 MNHEY, CDR2 SVGEGT. The CDR3 is 14 amino acids. DNA of the CDR3: TGTGCCAGCGGGGGGGGCTTCCTCCGGACTAAGCAGTTCTTC. Its translation is CASGGGFLRTKQFF.

This clonotype appeared a few times. This chain links TRBV6-5 with TRBJ2-1, with D perhaps matching TRBD2 (7 bases). CDR1 MNHEY and CDR2 SVGAGI come from the germline V gene. The CDR3 has 16 amino acids. Deletions cut 2 bases from V and 4 bases from J, with 15 bases between. The CDR3 loop reads CASSYRRGPTYNEQFF. CDR3 nucleotides: TGTGCCAGCAGTTACCGGCGGGGGCCTACATACAATGAGCAGTTCTTC.

This clonotype was picked up a small number of times. The chain links TRBV27 to TRBJ2-7; maybe TRBD2 (6 bases). Trimming shortened V by 8 bases and J by 4 bases, and 9 bases separated the two germline ends. The CDR3 spans 11 residues. The germline gives CDR1 MNHEY, CDR2 SMNVEV (reference sequence). CDR3 loop: CASAEGYEQYF. Written as DNA, the CDR3 is TGTGCCAGCGCGGAGGGTTACGAGCAGTACTTC.

J is TRBJ1-5 and V is TRBV5-5; no definite D call. This CDR3 spans 15 amino acids. Germline CDR1 reads SGHKS; CDR2 reads YYEKEE (reference sequence). Trimming left V 4 bases short and J 0 bases short, with 11 bases between. DNA for the CDR3: TGTGCCAGCAGCCCGGCACCGACTAGCAATCAGCCCCAGCATTTT. Translation gives CASSPAPTSNQPQHF. The full variable domain, in which reference TRBV5-5 and TRBJ1-5 provide the parts outside the CDR3, is DAGVTQSPTHLIKTRGQQVTLRCSPISGHKSVSWYQQVLGQGPQFIFQYYEKEERGRGNFPDRFSARQFPNYSSELNVNALLLGDSALYLCASSPAPTSNQPQHFGDGTRLSIL.

In DNA, the CDR3 is TGCAGTGCTAGCGGACGGATTTACAATGAGCAGTTCTTC. Translating it yields CSASGRIYNEQFF. This chain connects TRBV20-1 to TRBJ2-1; D is undetermined. There are 13 residues in the CDR3. The germline CDR1 and CDR2 sequences are DFQATT and SNEGSKA (reference sequence). Deletions cut 3 bases from V and 4 bases from J, with 10 bases between.

The J gene is TRBJ2-1, the V gene TRBV4-2; 8 bases match TRBD2. V lost 0 bases and J lost 5; bases outside the gene matches: 3. Germline loops: CDR1 LGHNA, CDR2 YNFKEQ. The CDR3 runs to 15 residues. CDR3 sequence: CASSQEAGDDNEQFF. The CDR3 bases are TGTGCCAGCAGCCAAGAAGCGGGAGACGACAATGAGCAGTTCTTC.

The chain carries TRBV29-1 and TRBJ2-7; 9 positions match TRBD1. This CDR3 region has 13 residues. Germline V gives CDR1 SQVTM, CDR2 ANQGSEA. The V and J ends lost 6 bases and 5 bases, in that order; junction bases with no gene match: 8. The DNA for the CDR3 is TGCAGCGTGAGAAACAGGGGGCCGGACGAGCAGTACTTC. Translation: CSVRNRGPDEQYF.

The chain recombines TRBV10-3 with TRBJ1-1, with 8 bases identical to TRBD1. Germline V gene lookup returns CDR1 ENHRY and CDR2 SYGVKD. The CDR3 has 15 amino acids. The V gene end was trimmed by 4 bases and the J gene end by 1 base; junction bases not matched to a gene: 5. DNA of the CDR3: TGTGCCATCAGTGGCAGGGGGCGTGGGAACACTGAAGCTTTCTTT. This translates into CAISGRGRGNTEAFF.

The chain links TRBV4-2 to TRBJ2-1; tentative D call: TRBD1 (6 bases). The V and J ends lost 4 bases and 4 bases respectively, with 17 bases between them. The CDR3 has 16 residues. Germline CDR1 and CDR2: LGHNA and YNFKEQ. CDR3 region: CASSPRTGKGYNEQFF. The CDR3 region has the DNA TGTGCCAGCAGCCCTCGAACAGGGAAAGGTTACAATGAGCAGTTCTTC.

V usage is TRBV6-5 and J usage is TRBJ2-1, with D possibly being TRBD2 (6 bases). The germline V and J ends were trimmed by 2 bases and 8 bases, with 25 bases remaining between them. There are 18 residues in the CDR3. The germline CDR1 and CDR2 sequences are MNHEY and SVGAGI. The CDR3 reads CASSYGRGMSGWGDEQFF. DNA of the CDR3: TGTGCCAGCAGTTACGGTCGAGGGATGAGCGGTTGGGGGGATGAGCAGTTCTTC.

The genes are TRBV9 and TRBJ1-2; the D gene is possibly TRBD1 (6 bases). CDR3 length equals 14 residues. Trimming pared 3 bases from V and 4 bases from J, leaving 13 bases between. Per the germline V gene, CDR1 is SGDLS and CDR2 is YYNGEE. The CDR3 DNA sequence: TGTGCCAGCAGCGCGCGGGACACGACCTATGGCTACACCTTC. This encodes CASSARDTTYGYTF.

This chain joins TRBV27 and TRBJ2-7; 7 nucleotides line up with TRBD1. This CDR3 region has 14 residues. V dropped 6 bases and J dropped 2; count of bases not matched to a gene: 7. CDR1 is MNHEY and CDR2 is SMNVEV in the germline V gene (reference sequence). The CDR3 loop is CASSDRAGPYEQYF. Written as DNA, the CDR3 is TGTGCCAGCAGCGACAGGGCCGGCCCCTACGAGCAGTACTTC.

The rearrangement links TRBV20-1 to TRBJ2-1, with 10 bases aligning to TRBD2. This CDR3 has 15 amino acids. The ends lost 5 bases at V and 7 bases at J; junction bases unmatched: 11. Germline V lookup: CDR1 DFQATT, CDR2 SNEGSKA (reference sequence). CDR3 sequence (DNA): TGCAGTGCTCCCAAAGCGGGGGGGCCTGGGAATGAGCAGTTCTTC. Amino acids: CSAPKAGGPGNEQFF.

This chain links TRBV6-1 with TRBJ2-7; D is undetermined. The CDR3 has 14 amino acids. V was cut by 2 bases and J by 1 base, with 9 bases left in between. Germline-derived CDR1 and CDR2 are MNHNS and SASEGT. CDR3 in DNA: TGTGCCAGCAGTGAACTAGATAATTCCTACGAGCAGTACTTC. Its translation: CASSELDNSYEQYF.

This clonotype has a count of ten or more. V and J are TRBV12-3 or TRBV12-4 and TRBJ1-1, with TRBD1 as a possible D gene (5 bases). Trimming shortened V by 6 bases and J by 2 bases, and 13 bases separated the two germline ends. This CDR3 comprises 14 residues. CDR3 DNA: TGTGCCAGCAGCTCCAGGAGGGGAAACACTGAAGCTTTCTTT. It codes for CASSSRRGNTEAFF.

V gene TRBV6-5 combines with J gene TRBJ2-3; unclear D gene. V dropped 4 bases and J dropped 6 bases, with 17 bases sitting between them. Germline assignment: CDR1 MNHEY and CDR2 SVGAGI. There are 15 residues in the CDR3. The CDR3 sequence is CASSSPATQGDTQYF. As DNA, the CDR3 is TGTGCCAGCAGTTCTCCAGCGACTCAAGGGGATACGCAGTATTTT.

V and J are TRBV20-1 and TRBJ1-2, with 7 bases fitting TRBD1. The ends lost 0 bases at V and 2 bases at J; junction bases unmatched: 6. Germline values: CDR1 DFQATT, CDR2 SNEGSKA (reference sequence). The CDR3 covers 15 residues. The CDR3 DNA reads as TGCAGTGCTAGAGATCCGACAGGGAACAACTATGGCTACACCTTC. Translating gives CSARDPTGNNYGYTF.

V is TRBV29-1 and J is TRBJ2-3; D is undetermined. Per the germline V gene, CDR1 is SQVTM and CDR2 is ANQGSEA. V gave up 5 bases and J gave up 3 bases, with 12 bases separating them. The CDR3 contains 13 residues. The CDR3 region is CSVLGRLTDTQYF. As DNA, the CDR3 is TGCAGCGTTTTGGGCAGACTTACAGATACGCAGTATTTT.

This clonotype was observed a few times. The rearrangement uses TRBV7-2 and TRBJ2-7; 9 positions agree with TRBD2. Germline CDR1 is SGHTA and CDR2 is FQGNSA. The V and J ends lost 2 bases and 1 base, in that order; junction bases with no gene match: 3. The CDR3 loop spans 15 amino acids. The CDR3 region is CASSLRTSVSYEQYF. As DNA, the CDR3 is TGTGCCAGCAGCTTAAGGACTAGCGTATCCTACGAGCAGTACTTC. Together with reference TRBV7-2 and TRBJ2-7, the CDR3 gives the full variable domain: GAGVSQSPSNKVTEKGKDVELRCDPISGHTALYWYRQSLGQGLEFLIYFQGNSAPDKSGLPSDRFSAERTGGSVSTLTIQRTQQEDSAVYLCASSLRTSVSYEQYFGPGTRLTVT.

There are a few counts of this clonotype. This sequence joins TRBV12-3 or TRBV12-4 and TRBJ2-2; TRBD1 might be the D (5 bases). CDR3 length equals 13 residues. Trimming took 10 bases from V and 4 from J, leaving 13 bases between them. CDR3 protein: CATHAGRTGELFF. CDR3 nucleotides: TGTGCCACCCATGCAGGGCGCACCGGGGAGCTGTTTTTT.

The V and J genes are TRBV3-1 and TRBJ2-7; D is undetermined. Trimming took 7 bases from V and 9 from J, leaving 22 bases between them. CDR3 length: 14 residues. Per germline, CDR1 LGHDT and CDR2 YNNKEL (reference sequence). The CDR3 sequence: CASIPRRAQWGQYF. In nucleotides, the CDR3 is TGTGCCAGCATCCCTCGCCGGGCCCAATGGGGGCAGTACTTC.

This clonotype came up many times. J is TRBJ2-2 and V is TRBV3-1, with D possibly being TRBD1 (5 bases). CDR1 and CDR2 (germline): LGHDT, YNNKEL (reference sequence). V shed 0 bases and J shed 5 bases, with 16 bases lying between them. The CDR3 has 17 amino acids. The CDR3 here is CASSQDGTKGFTGELFF. CDR3 DNA: TGTGCCAGCAGCCAAGATGGCACCAAGGGGTTTACCGGGGAGCTGTTTTTT.

CDR3 DNA sequence: TGTGCCACCAGCAGAGAGCCCACTCTAGCTATTGGGCAGTACTTC. Residues: CATSREPTLAIGQYF. The chain recombines TRBV15 with TRBJ2-7; D possibly corresponds to TRBD2 (5 bases). This CDR3 region has 15 residues. Deletions cut 0 bases from V and 9 bases from J, with 18 bases between. Looked up from germline, CDR1 is LNHNV and CDR2 is YYDKDF (reference sequence). The variable domain in full, completed from reference TRBV15 and TRBJ2-7, reads DAMVIQNPRYQVTQFGKPVTLSCSQTLNHNVMYWYQQKSSQAPKLLFHYYDKDFNNEADTPDNFQSRRPNTSFCFLDIRSPGLGDTAMYLCATSREPTLAIGQYFGPGTRLTVT.

The rearrangement joins TRBV7-9 to TRBJ2-7, with 7 bases fitting TRBD1. V dropped 1 base and J dropped 5; count of bases not matched to a gene: 14. Germline assignment: CDR1 SEHNR and CDR2 FQNEAQ (reference sequence). The CDR3 contains 17 residues. In DNA, the CDR3 is TGTGCCAGCAGCTTAGGGGCCCTCCGGGACAGCTTCCACGAGCAGTACTTC. It translates to CASSLGALRDSFHEQYF.

This chain joins TRBV29-1 and TRBJ2-5; TRBD1 matches 7 bases. The CDR3 covers 15 residues. V lost 6 bases, J lost 4 bases, and 14 bases stayed unmatched. Looked up from germline, CDR1 is SQVTM and CDR2 is ANQGSEA. CDR3 residues: CSVGVGTVLRETQYF. CDR3 nucleotide sequence: TGCAGCGTGGGAGTCGGGACAGTCCTTCGAGAGACCCAGTACTTC.